The 29 T cell receptor beta chains reported below all come from one sample, sequenced in a study of blood T cells in healthy people across ages. Sample-barcoded 5' priming and a J-beta primer mix drove a second PCR of about 7 to 11 cycles. Using its own MiXCR run on the 5' RACE reads, TCRdb lists one record per CDR3 protein. Here the sample spans 500,000 to 550,000 distinct CDR3 sequences, nearly 25% being singletons. In addition, the sample was reused for a study of T cells of mothers and their children.

Sequencing used blood. The receptors shown here come from a boy under 18 in good health.

The rearrangement joins TRBV29-1 to TRBJ2-5; TRBD1 matches at 8 bases. TRBJ2-1 explains the end of the DNA better; the J call may be wrong. This CDR3 is built from 14 residues. Germline assignment: CDR1 SQVTM and CDR2 ANQGSEA. The CDR3 DNA follows: TGCAGCGTTGCTCAGGGGGCGCAGGACAATGAGCAGTTCTTC. Amino acids: CSVAQGAQDNEQFF.

The chain carries TRBV4-1 and TRBJ2-1, with D perhaps assigned TRBD1 or TRBD2 (5 bases each). CDR3 length equals 16 residues. Germline V CDR1 and CDR2: MGHRA, YSYEKL. Between the trimmed V and J ends, which lost 1 base and 4 bases, there was a span of 14 bases. CDR3 DNA sequence: TGCGCCAGCAGCCAAGGCACCGGGACGGTTTACAATGAGCAGTTCTTC. It translates to CASSQGTGTVYNEQFF.

This clonotype came up many times. This chain joins TRBV12-3 or TRBV12-4 and TRBJ2-1, with a possible D match to TRBD1 (6 bases). TRBJ2-7 explains the end of the DNA better; the J call may be wrong. This CDR3 has 14 residues. The CDR3 here is CASSLIGGTYEQYF. DNA for the CDR3: TGTGCCAGCAGTTTAATAGGGGGTACCTACGAGCAGTACTTC.

A few counts support this clonotype. DNA for the CDR3: TGTGCCAGCAGGAGTGCCACAGGGCCTGGAAACACCATATATTTT. It yields the protein CASRSATGPGNTIYF. The chain combines TRBV12-3 or TRBV12-4 with TRBJ1-3, with D maybe TRBD1 (6 bases). This CDR3 has 15 amino acids. Trimming cost V 6 bases and J 2 bases, with 14 bases left between them.

V usage is TRBV2 and J usage is TRBJ2-3, with 14 nucleotides matching TRBD2. This CDR3 has 20 amino acids. CDR1 and CDR2 from the germline V gene are SNHLY and FYNNEI. Trimming at V came to 3 bases and at J to 6 bases, leaving 17 bases not matched to a gene. CDR3 region: CASSDIPRGLAGGQEDTQYF. As DNA, the CDR3 is TGTGCCAGCAGTGATATTCCTCGTGGACTAGCGGGGGGTCAGGAGGATACGCAGTATTTT.

The V call is TRBV20-1, the J call TRBJ1-1, with D tentatively TRBD1 (5 bases). Germline V gene lookup returns CDR1 DFQATT and CDR2 SNEGSKA (reference sequence). The V gene lost 2 bases and the J gene lost 4 bases, with 11 bases spanning the gap. The CDR3 consists of 13 residues. The chain's CDR3 is CSARFVRATEAFF. The CDR3 nucleotides are TGCAGTGCTAGATTCGTCAGGGCCACTGAAGCTTTCTTT.

This clonotype was seen a few times. CDR3 residues: CAGVEILIRRPTDTQYF. The CDR3 nucleotides read TGTGCCGGCGTCGAAATATTGATTAGGAGGCCCACAGATACGCAGTATTTT. This chain joins TRBV9 and TRBJ2-3; weak D call: TRBD2 (5 bases). V gave up 10 bases and J gave up 2 bases, with 26 bases separating them. Germline assignment: CDR1 SGDLS and CDR2 YYNGEE. CDR3 length: 17 residues.

The V and J genes are TRBV28 and TRBJ1-1; 10 bases align to TRBD1. The V segment lost 3 bases and the J segment 1 base; nucleotides outside the gene matches: 5. Germline-derived CDR1 and CDR2 are MDHEN and SYDVKM. This CDR3 spans 16 amino acids. The CDR3 region has the DNA TGTGCCAGCAGTTTTGGACAGGGGGTAAGGAACACTGAAGCTTTCTTT. This encodes CASSFGQGVRNTEAFF.

This clonotype showed up just a few times. The rearrangement joins TRBV20-1 to TRBJ1-3, with 7 bases identical to TRBD1. After removal of 5 bases from V and 0 bases from J, the junction contained 22 bases not matched to a gene. The CDR3 extends over 20 amino acids. Germline CDR1 reads DFQATT; CDR2 reads SNEGSKA (reference sequence). For the CDR3, the DNA is TGCAGTGCTTTACCCCCCATACAGCATCGAGGGGGCACCTCTGGAAACACCATATATTTT. Its protein product is CSALPPIQHRGGTSGNTIYF.

This clonotype was seen a single time. This chain connects TRBV7-9 to TRBJ2-3; D is uncertain. This CDR3 has 14 residues. Trimming removed 3 bases at V and 2 bases at J, with 9 bases between. CDR1 and CDR2 from the germline V gene are SEHNR and FQNEAQ (reference sequence). This CDR3 is CASSLTLLTDTQYF. The CDR3 DNA follows: TGTGCCAGCAGCTTGACTTTACTCACAGATACGCAGTATTTT.

The chain carries TRBV7-2 and TRBJ1-6, with D unresolved. Germline CDR1 and CDR2: SGHTA and FQGNSA. This CDR3 is built from 17 residues. V lost 1 base, J lost 0 bases, and 10 bases lay in between. The CDR3 spells CASSLGIANSYNSPLHF. CDR3 DNA: TGTGCCAGCAGCTTAGGGATAGCAAACTCCTATAATTCACCCCTCCACTTT.

This clonotype was found a few times. The V and J genes are TRBV5-5 and TRBJ1-2; 9 bases agree with TRBD1. Germline V gene data show CDR1 as SGHKS and CDR2 as YYEKEE (reference sequence). The CDR3 totals 15 residues. Losses at the gene ends were 1 base for V and 7 bases for J; bases not matched to a gene: 8. CDR3 sequence (DNA): TGTGCCAGCAGCTTGACGGGACAGGGACGTTTTGGCTACACCTTC. Translation: CASSLTGQGRFGYTF.

This clonotype showed up just a few times. The chain employs TRBV9 and TRBJ2-3, with 11 bases lining up with TRBD2. CDR3 length: 17 amino acids. Germline CDR1 SGDLS, CDR2 YYNGEE. V was pared by 3 bases and J by 5 bases, with 11 bases of the junction left unmatched. The CDR3 region has the DNA TGTGCCAGCAGCGCGGACTTAGCGGGGGGGCTAGTAGATACGCAGTATTTT. It codes for CASSADLAGGLVDTQYF.

This clonotype was seen a handful of times. The chain links TRBV20-1 to TRBJ2-5, with D unresolved. The CDR3 runs to 15 residues. Per germline, CDR1 DFQATT and CDR2 SNEGSKA (reference sequence). Trimming stripped 0 bases from V and 2 bases from J, with 13 bases between. CDR3 protein: CSAREFTEKQETQYF. CDR3 bases: TGCAGTGCTAGAGAGTTTACAGAGAAACAAGAGACCCAGTACTTC.

This clonotype came up a few times. V gene TRBV29-1 combines with J gene TRBJ2-5; D is possibly TRBD1 (5 bases). The J call is doubtful: the DNA matches TRBJ2-1 better. Germline CDR1 SQVTM, CDR2 ANQGSEA. The CDR3 runs to 13 residues. In nucleotides, the CDR3 is TGCAGCGTCATATTAGGGGTCGGAGCTGAGCAGTTCTTC. Protein: CSVILGVGAEQFF.

The chain employs TRBV27 and TRBJ2-1; possible D gene TRBD2, 6 bases. The J call may be incorrect, as the DNA end agrees better with TRBJ2-5. Germline-derived CDR1 and CDR2 are MNHEY and SMNVEV (reference sequence). The CDR3 is 13 residues long. The CDR3 loop is CASRRLGGETQYF. The CDR3 coding sequence is TGTGCCAGCAGAAGACTTGGGGGGGAGACCCAGTACTTC.

This clonotype was counted a few times. This sequence joins TRBV10-3 and TRBJ2-3; D is ambiguous. Trimming pared 11 bases from V and 2 bases from J, leaving 17 bases between. This CDR3 is built from 14 residues. Per germline, CDR1 ENHRY and CDR2 SYGVKD. CDR3 sequence: CAVRRAANTDTQYF. The CDR3 nucleotides read TGTGCCGTAAGGCGTGCAGCGAACACAGATACGCAGTATTTT.

The chain couples TRBV20-1 to TRBJ2-5, with 12 bases lining up with TRBD2. The CDR3 consists of 14 residues. V dropped 6 bases and J dropped 5; count of bases not matched to a gene: 7. Germline-derived CDR1 and CDR2 are DFQATT and SNEGSKA (reference sequence). In DNA, the CDR3 is TGCAGTGCCGCGATGACTAGCGGGAGTGAGACCCAGTACTTC. Translated, it gives CSAAMTSGSETQYF.

The chain has TRBV29-1 and TRBJ1-1, with a weak D call TRBD1 (6 bases). Trimming cost V 6 bases and J 1 base, with 18 bases left between them. Germline V gene data show CDR1 as SQVTM and CDR2 as ANQGSEA. This CDR3 spans 15 amino acids. CDR3 nucleotide sequence: TGCAGCGTGGGAAGGGGGGCAAGAGCGAACACTGAAGCTTTCTTT. This encodes CSVGRGARANTEAFF.

V is TRBV6-4 and J is TRBJ2-1, with D perhaps TRBD2 (5 bases). The tail of the sequence fits TRBJ2-7 better, so the J call may be wrong. This CDR3 contains 13 residues. CDR1 is MRHNA and CDR2 is SNTAGT in the germline V gene. In nucleotides, the CDR3 is TGTGCCAGCAGTGTTACTAGTGTGGGCGAGCAGTACTTC. It yields the protein CASSVTSVGEQYF.

This chain connects TRBV12-3 or TRBV12-4 to TRBJ2-7; D gene ambiguous. Trimming pared 1 base from V and 7 bases from J, leaving 14 bases between. CDR3 size: 14 residues. CDR3 sequence: CASSLVVGLGEQYF. DNA for the CDR3: TGTGCCAGCAGTTTAGTTGTCGGTTTGGGGGAGCAGTACTTC.

This clonotype was detected only a few times. The genes are TRBV13 and TRBJ1-2, with 7 bases matching TRBD1. The CDR3 totals 19 residues. Germline CDR1 is PRHDT and CDR2 is FYEKMQ (reference sequence). The trim removed 6 bases at V and 5 bases at J, leaving 24 bases unmatched. DNA of the CDR3: TGTGCCAGCAGTTCGGACGGGGGCAGGGACAGTCTGAGGGAATATGGCTACACCTTC. This codes for CASSSDGGRDSLREYGYTF.

The rearrangement joins TRBV6-6 to TRBJ1-2, with D unclear. There are 15 residues in the CDR3. V lost 2 bases and J 2 bases, leaving 12 bases between the germline ends. Germline CDR1 MNHNY, CDR2 SVGAGI (reference sequence). The CDR3 DNA reads TGTGCCAGCAGTTACGAGTCGAACACCAACTATGGCTACACCTTC. Translated: CASSYESNTNYGYTF.

The chain uses TRBV29-1 and TRBJ1-1; unclear D gene. Germline-derived CDR1 and CDR2 are SQVTM and ANQGSEA. The V end was cut by 5 bases, the J end by 0 bases, with 10 bases between. CDR3 size: 13 residues. The CDR3 coding sequence is TGCAGCGTTTACAGCGATTTGAACACTGAAGCTTTCTTT. This gives the protein CSVYSDLNTEAFF.

This clonotype has a handful of counts. This rearrangement joins TRBV12-3 or TRBV12-4 to TRBJ1-4, with unresolved D. Between the trimmed V and J ends, which lost 0 bases and 7 bases, there was a span of 9 bases. The CDR3 has 14 amino acids. The CDR3 nucleotides are TGTGCCAGCAGTTTAGCCACCGGGAGTGAAAAACTGTTTTTT. Translated: CASSLATGSEKLFF.

There are a few counts of this clonotype. The rearrangement joins TRBV6-6 to TRBJ1-1, with a tentative D call TRBD1 (5 bases). The germline V and J ends were trimmed by 4 bases and 6 bases, with 15 bases remaining between them. CDR3 size: 14 residues. Germline CDR1 is MNHNY and CDR2 is SVGAGI (reference sequence). The CDR3 is CASSSSGRAAEAFF. CDR3 nucleotide sequence: TGTGCCAGCAGTTCCTCCGGCAGGGCCGCTGAAGCTTTCTTT.

The chain has TRBV6-2 or TRBV6-3 and TRBJ2-3; either TRBD1 or TRBD2 may supply D (5 bases each). V gave up 2 bases and J gave up 5 bases, with 14 bases separating them. Germline V lookup: CDR1 MNHEY, CDR2 SVGEGT. The CDR3 totals 15 residues. CDR3 sequence reads: CASSYDSGAEDTQYF. The CDR3 coding sequence is TGTGCCAGCAGTTACGACTCCGGGGCGGAAGATACGCAGTATTTT.

This chain connects TRBV30 to TRBJ2-1; 8 nucleotides align to TRBD2. Trimming removed 0 bases from V and 2 bases from J; junction bases left unmatched: 3. The CDR3 sequence is 15 residues long. Germline CDR1 and CDR2: GTSNPN and SVGIG (reference sequence). The CDR3 sequence is CAWSVTLAAYNEQFF. DNA of the CDR3: TGTGCCTGGAGTGTGACACTAGCGGCCTACAATGAGCAGTTCTTC.

The chain recombines TRBV19 with TRBJ2-5, with D maybe TRBD2 (6 bases). This CDR3 spans 15 amino acids. CDR1 is LNHDA, CDR2 SQIVND, per germline (reference sequence). Trimming stripped 3 bases from V and 5 bases from J, with 16 bases between. The CDR3 protein is CASSMGEVGSETQYF. CDR3 DNA sequence: TGTGCCAGTAGTATGGGGGAGGTCGGTTCGGAGACCCAGTACTTC.